A single sample gave rise to the 27 T cell receptor beta chains below, sequenced in a study of cytomegalovirus exposure and HLA in healthy donors. A multiplex PCR was run with 60 Vbeta primers and 13 Jbeta primers. TCRdb keeps only in-frame clones here, not all; method: immunoSEQ multiplex PCR. The data hold under 200,000 clones, with roughly 80% observed a single time. The sample taken for sequencing was PBMCs. The receptor source for this set is a man aged 35-49 years in good health and CMV-seropositive.

The gene calls are TRBV6-5 and TRBJ1-5; D perhaps matches TRBD1 (5 bases). This CDR3 contains 15 residues. Germline CDR1 is MNHEY and CDR2 is SVGAGI. Trimming took 0 bases from V and 3 from J, leaving 9 bases between them. CDR3 DNA: TGTGCCAGCAGTTACTCCAGGGTAGCCAATCAGCCCCAGCATTTT. Its translation: CASSYSRVANQPQHF.

This chain uses TRBV19 with TRBJ1-6, with 10 positions matching TRBD1. Per the germline V gene, CDR1 is LNHDA and CDR2 is SQIVND (reference sequence). V lost 6 bases and J lost 7; bases outside the gene matches: 18. The CDR3 loop spans 19 amino acids. The CDR3 sequence is CASSTVPGQGWMRNSPLHF. CDR3 coding DNA: TGTGCCAGTAGCACCGTCCCGGGACAGGGGTGGATGCGAAATTCACCCCTCCACTTT.

The V call is TRBV5-4, the J call TRBJ1-6; D ambiguous. CDR1 is SGHNT and CDR2 is YYREEE in the germline V gene (reference sequence). V shed 0 bases and J shed 8 bases, with 9 bases lying between them. The CDR3 loop spans 14 amino acids. CDR3 in DNA: TGTGCCAGCAGCTTGGGTTCGAGGGATTCACCCCTCCACTTT. Protein product: CASSLGSRDSPLHF. The full variable domain, rest sourced from reference TRBV5-4 and TRBJ1-6, is ETGVTQSPTHLIKTRGQQVTLRCSSQSGHNTVSWYQQALGQGPQFIFQYYREEENGRGNFPPRFSGLQFPNYSSELNVNALELDDSALYLCASSLGSRDSPLHFGNGTRLTVT.

This clone was counted only a few times. This CDR3 is also generated by other DNA sequences in the sample. The J gene is TRBJ2-7, the V gene TRBV5-1; D gene uncertain. V dropped 9 bases and J dropped 4 bases, with 23 bases sitting between them. CDR3 length: 15 residues. The germline V gene has CDR1 SGHRS and CDR2 YFSETQ. CDR3 protein: CAIFFKQKAAYEQYF. Here the CDR3 DNA reads TGCGCCATTTTTTTCAAGCAGAAGGCGGCATACGAGCAGTACTTC.

This rearrangement joins TRBV11-3 to TRBJ2-1, with TRBD2 identical over 9 bases. The CDR3 sequence is 15 residues long. The germline V gene has CDR1 SGHNT and CDR2 YENEEA. Losses at the gene ends were 1 base for V and 8 bases for J; bases not matched to a gene: 6. The DNA of the CDR3 is TGTGCCAGCAGCTTAGCATTAGCGGGAGTGCATGAGCAGTTCTTC. Amino acid sequence: CASSLALAGVHEQFF.

The chain couples TRBV19 to TRBJ1-1, with a tentative D call TRBD1 (5 bases). This CDR3 has 13 residues. Germline V gives CDR1 LNHDA, CDR2 SQIVND (reference sequence). V was cut by 7 bases and J by 6 bases, with 15 bases left in between. The CDR3 is CASTPVRGAEAFF. CDR3 bases: TGTGCCAGTACCCCGGTGCGGGGGGCTGAAGCTTTCTTT. Using reference TRBV19 and TRBJ1-1 for the parts outside the CDR3, the full variable domain is DGGITQSPKYLFRKEGQNVTLSCEQNLNHDAMYWYRQDPGQGLRLIYYSQIVNDFQKGDIAEGYSVSREKKESFPLTVTSAQKNPTAFYLCASTPVRGAEAFFGQGTRLTVV.

The chain links TRBV7-2 to TRBJ2-7; D perhaps matches TRBD1 (6 bases). Trimming took off 2 bases at V and 5 bases at J, with 13 bases between the two ends. Germline values: CDR1 SGHTA, CDR2 FQGNSA. The length of the CDR3 is 14 residues. The chain's CDR3 is CASSLSGRGNEQYF. For the CDR3, the DNA is TGTGCCAGCAGCTTAAGCGGTAGGGGGAACGAGCAGTACTTC.

The V call is TRBV7-2, the J call TRBJ2-7, with 8 bases that match TRBD2. V lost 3 bases and J lost 1; bases outside the gene matches: 8. Germline V lookup: CDR1 SGHTA, CDR2 FQGNSA. The CDR3 covers 16 residues. CDR3 sequence: CASSFRGGRRSYEQYF. CDR3 in DNA: TGTGCCAGCAGCTTTCGCGGCGGGAGGCGGTCCTACGAGCAGTACTTC.

This clone appeared a few times. A junction end diverges from the germline sequence, so it may reflect a read error. The rearrangement uses TRBV28 and TRBJ1-2; 7 bases map to TRBD1. Germline V gene sequence: CDR1 MDHEN, CDR2 SYDVKM. This CDR3 is built from 12 residues. Here the CDR3 DNA reads TGTGCCAGCAGCCTCGACCGACAGGGCTGCACCTTC. It is translated as CASSLDRQGCTF.

V usage is TRBV28 and J usage is TRBJ1-4; D is unresolved. V gave up 6 bases and J gave up 5 bases, with 16 bases separating them. CDR3 size: 15 residues. Per germline, CDR1 MDHEN and CDR2 SYDVKM. CDR3 residues: CASRAPPGRNEKLFF. The CDR3 coding sequence is TGTGCCAGCAGGGCCCCTCCCGGGAGAAATGAAAAACTGTTTTTT. Complete variable domain (other parts from reference TRBV28 and TRBJ1-4): DVKVTQSSRYLVKRTGEKVFLECVQDMDHENMFWYRQDPGLGLRLIYFSYDVKMKEKGDIPEGYSVSREKKERFSLILESASTNQTSMYLCASRAPPGRNEKLFFGSGTQLSVL.

This chain links TRBV10-3 with TRBJ2-1, with 11 bases fitting TRBD2. Germline values: CDR1 ENHRY, CDR2 SYGVKD. The CDR3 totals 15 residues. V was pared by 4 bases and J by 5 bases, with 4 bases of the junction left unmatched. CDR3 DNA sequence: TGTGCCATCAGTGGGGGACTAGCGGTCGACAATGAGCAGTTCTTC. This gives the protein CAISGGLAVDNEQFF.

The chain employs TRBV7-3 and TRBJ2-6, with D possibly being TRBD2 (6 bases). There are 18 residues in the CDR3. V lost 4 bases and J lost 0, with 16 bases in between. Germline V gene data show CDR1 as SGHTA and CDR2 as FQGTGA. This CDR3 is CASSSPGLYSSGANVLTF. As DNA, the CDR3 is TGTGCCAGCAGCTCCCCGGGACTTTACTCCTCTGGGGCCAACGTCCTGACTTTC.

This rearrangement joins TRBV2 to TRBJ1-1; the D gene is possibly TRBD1 (6 bases). V gave up 4 bases and J gave up 3 bases, with 15 bases separating them. Germline V gene data show CDR1 as SNHLY and CDR2 as FYNNEI. There are 15 residues in the CDR3. The CDR3 loop reads CASSVGHPPYTEAFF. As DNA, the CDR3 is TGTGCCAGCAGTGTGGGACACCCACCTTACACTGAAGCTTTCTTT. The entire variable domain, with the rest obtained from reference TRBV2 and TRBJ1-1, is as follows: EPEVTQTPSHQVTQMGQEVILRCVPISNHLYFYWYRQILGQKVEFLVSFYNNEISEKSEIFDDQFSVERPDGSNFTLKIRSTKLEDSAMYFCASSVGHPPYTEAFFGQGTRLTVV.

There are a few counts of this clone. This sequence joins TRBV6-1 and TRBJ2-5, with 11 bases matching TRBD2. The J call could be wrong; TRBJ2-7 is a better fit for the DNA end. CDR1 and CDR2 from the germline V gene are MNHNS and SASEGT. This CDR3 comprises 15 residues. CDR3: CASSGRLAGRDEQYF. The CDR3 DNA follows: TGTGCCAGCAGTGGCCGACTAGCGGGACGTGACGAGCAGTACTTC.

This clone was seen a few times. The chain couples TRBV15 to TRBJ1-4, with 8 nucleotides matching TRBD1. CDR1 and CDR2 from the germline V gene are LNHNV and YYDKDF (reference sequence). The CDR3 is 12 amino acids. The V segment lost 3 bases and the J segment 14 bases; nucleotides outside the gene matches: 5. The DNA for the CDR3 is TGTGCCACCAGCAGGGGGGACAGGCGGCTGTTTTTT. It encodes CATSRGDRRLFF.

This chain links TRBV7-2 with TRBJ1-5, with 12 bases aligning to TRBD1. V lost 5 bases to trimming and J lost 0 bases; unmatched junction nucleotides: 11. CDR3 length: 19 amino acids. Germline V gene data show CDR1 as SGHTA and CDR2 as FQGNSA. This chain's CDR3 is CASSPGTGGVLYSNQPQHF. The CDR3 nucleotides read TGTGCCAGCAGCCCCGGGACAGGGGGCGTCCTATATAGCAATCAGCCCCAGCATTTT.

The CDR3 nucleotides are TGCGCCAGCAGCCAAACCTTGGTTAGGGGCCCTGGACGAGGCTACACCTTC. This translates into CASSQTLVRGPGRGYTF. V gene TRBV4-1 combines with J gene TRBJ1-2; D is possibly TRBD1 (5 bases). Trimming took 2 bases from V and 8 from J, leaving 24 bases between them. The CDR3 covers 17 residues. The germline V gene encodes CDR1 MGHRA and CDR2 YSYEKL.

As for this clone: Other DNA sequences in the sample encode the same CDR3. The rearrangement uses TRBV6-6 and TRBJ2-6, with TRBD2 as a possible D gene (5 bases). This CDR3 is built from 14 residues. Germline-derived CDR1 and CDR2 are MNHNY and SVGAGI (reference sequence). Trimming removed 6 bases from V and 2 bases from J, with 8 bases in between. The CDR3 region is CASSSGTGANVLTF. CDR3 in DNA: TGTGCCAGCAGCTCCGGGACTGGGGCCAACGTCCTGACTTTC.

The chain has TRBV30 and TRBJ2-7; 7 bases align to TRBD1. V was pared by 1 base and J by 0 bases, with 6 bases of the junction left unmatched. The V gene's germline CDR1 is GTSNPN and CDR2 SVGIG (reference sequence). This CDR3 is 15 amino acids long. The CDR3 loop reads CAWSDQGVSSYEQYF. In DNA, the CDR3 is TGTGCCTGGAGTGACCAGGGGGTGTCCTCCTACGAGCAGTACTTC.

The rearrangement uses TRBV19 and TRBJ2-6; possibly TRBD1 for D (6 bases). This CDR3 has 18 residues. V lost 6 bases to trimming and J lost 4 bases, with 22 bases between them. Per germline, CDR1 LNHDA and CDR2 SQIVND (reference sequence). CDR3 residues: CASSHPGQGIRGANVLTF. In nucleotides, the CDR3 is TGTGCCAGTAGCCACCCGGGACAAGGTATAAGGGGGGCCAACGTCCTGACTTTC.

J is TRBJ1-1 and V is TRBV5-1; 9 bases map to TRBD1. Germline loops: CDR1 SGHRS, CDR2 YFSETQ. V was clipped by 4 bases and J by 5 bases; unmatched bases: 12. The CDR3 is made up of 16 amino acids. As DNA, the CDR3 is TGCGCCAGCAGCGCCCCTAAAGGGACAGGGACGACTGAAGCTTTCTTT. This codes for CASSAPKGTGTTEAFF.

This sequence joins TRBV9 and TRBJ2-7, with 7 bases identical to TRBD1. Germline V gene data show CDR1 as SGDLS and CDR2 as YYNGEE. CDR3 length: 14 amino acids. Trimming took 3 bases from V and 0 from J; bases not matched to a gene: 3. The CDR3 loop reads CASSATGSSYEQYF. DNA for the CDR3: TGTGCCAGCAGCGCGACAGGGAGCTCCTACGAGCAGTACTTC. Full variable domain (remainder filled in from reference TRBV9 and TRBJ2-7): DSGVTQTPKHLITATGQRVTLRCSPRSGDLSVYWYQQSLDQGLQFLIQYYNGEERAKGNILERFSAQQFPDLHSELNLSSLELGDSALYFCASSATGSSYEQYFGPGTRLTVT.

The chain is built from TRBV18 and TRBJ2-3; 10 positions agree with TRBD2. Germline V gene data show CDR1 as KGHSH and CDR2 as LQKENI. This CDR3 spans 15 amino acids. Unmatched junction bases numbered 7, after V lost 4 bases and J lost 6 bases. The CDR3 here is CASSLGLAARDTQYF. In DNA, the CDR3 is TGTGCCAGCTCACTCGGACTAGCGGCCAGGGATACGCAGTATTTT.

V and J are TRBV27 and TRBJ1-5, with D perhaps matching TRBD1 (5 bases). The CDR3 is 12 residues long. The germline CDR1 and CDR2 sequences are MNHEY and SMNVEV (reference sequence). CDR3 residues: CLDKGSEVPQHF. The CDR3, as DNA: TGTCTCGACAAGGGGTCCGAGGTGCCCCAGCATTTT.

This clone was seen a few times. The chain recombines TRBV28 with TRBJ1-1; 10 positions match TRBD1. The V and J ends lost 3 bases and 10 bases, in that order; junction bases with no gene match: 5. Germline V gene lookup returns CDR1 MDHEN and CDR2 SYDVKM. The length of the CDR3 is 13 residues. The DNA for the CDR3 is TGTGCCAGCAGTTTGGCCGGACAGGGGGGAGCTTTCTTT. Encoded protein: CASSLAGQGGAFF.

J is TRBJ2-3 and V is TRBV29-1; 9 bases are a match to TRBD2. The CDR3 contains 15 residues. The germline V gene has CDR1 SQVTM and CDR2 ANQGSEA. Trimming cost V 4 bases and J 1 base; bases outside gene matches: 6. The CDR3 region has the DNA TGCAGCGTTGCGGGTTTAGCGGGAGGCACAGATACGCAGTATTTT. It encodes CSVAGLAGGTDTQYF.

The chain uses TRBV19 and TRBJ1-2, with a weak D call TRBD1 (6 bases). The germline V and J ends were trimmed by 7 bases and 2 bases, with 20 bases remaining between them. The germline V gene encodes CDR1 LNHDA and CDR2 SQIVND (reference sequence). The CDR3 contains 16 residues. The CDR3 loop is CASKTRGTPLNYGYTF. In DNA form, the CDR3 reads TGTGCCAGTAAAACTAGAGGGACACCACTCAACTATGGCTACACCTTC.